This T cell receptor beta chain was observed in a study of cytomegalovirus exposure and HLA in healthy donors. The CDR3 is made up of 14 amino acids. V lost 3 bases, J lost 5 bases, and 10 bases stayed unmatched. Germline CDR1 is GTSNPN and CDR2 is SVGIG (reference sequence). The primer mix had 60 Vbeta and 13 Jbeta primers. Assay used: immunoSEQ multiplex PCR; TCRdb lists only in-frame clones, some missing. Counted here are 110,000 or so clones, approximately 80% occurring once; the ten biggest clones make up 4.5% to 6%. To note about this clone: What it binds is not known.

Points from the study as a whole: In an earlier analysis, in about 530 donors, most V segments appeared productive either ~90% or ~30% of the time.

This receptor was obtained from a man between 18 and 35 years old in good health and CMV-seropositive. The sample consisted of PBMCs. V gene TRBV30 combines with J gene TRBJ2-7, with TRBD1 identical over 7 bases. In DNA form, the CDR3 reads TGTGCCTGGAGGCTACAGGGGACGTTCCACGAGCAGTACTTC. Residues: CAWRLQGTFHEQYF.